This entry describes one TCR beta chain. One entry per CDR3 protein results from TCRdb running MiXCR on the RT-PCR reads. This table has 550,000 to 800,000 distinct CDR3 sequences, more than 15% appearing once. CDR1 is LGHNA and CDR2 is YNFKEQ in the germline V gene. The CDR3 sequence is 18 residues long. J was trimmed by 4 bases and V by 2 bases; bases with no gene match: 7. The record originates from a study of response to subunit inactivated influenza vaccine. The receptor comes from a man aged 45-65 years who received an inactivated influenza vaccine. This material consisted of PBMCs from blood, taken 11 to 12 days after vaccination. The rearrangement links TRBV4-2 to TRBJ2-1, with TRBD2 identical over 14 bases. The DNA for the CDR3 is TGTGCCAGCAGCCAACTGGGACTAGCGGGGGAAGTTTACAATGAGCAGTTCTTC. Amino acid sequence: CASSQLGLAGEVYNEQFF.